This T cell receptor beta chain was found in a study of T cells in Graves' hyperthyroidism and ophthalmopathy. Background on the study: Peripheral blood was obtained at initial diagnosis, preceding any treatment. Findings of the study overall: In blood, most of the thyroid clonotypes expanded above 0.001 were also present.

Trimming at V came to 6 bases and at J to 5 bases, leaving 7 bases not matched to a gene. This CDR3 has 13 residues. The germline gives CDR1 DFQATT, CDR2 SNEGSKA (reference sequence). Ophthalmopathy patients had moderate-to-severe active disease, CAS ≥3, NOSPECS ≥4, and disease duration under 3 months. The authors took PBMCs from 10 ml fresh peripheral blood. On this clonotype: What it binds is not known.

The CDR3 regions of TCR beta were amplified from RNA transcripts. Researchers ran a first-round RT-PCR on the TCR CDR3 using the HTBI primer set. One entry per CDR3 protein, called by TCRdb with MiXCR from the multiplex PCR reads. The sample has roughly 500,000 distinct CDR3 sequences, around a fifth seen once. This sequence was found in a woman aged 70 to 79 with Graves' ophthalmopathy. The sample was blood. The chain recombines TRBV20-1 with TRBJ2-5; 9 nucleotides agree with TRBD1. CDR3 DNA sequence: TGCAGTGCCGGGACAGGGATACGGGAGACCCAGTACTTC. Amino acid sequence: CSAGTGIRETQYF.